This T cell receptor beta chain stems from a study of response to subunit inactivated influenza vaccine. Using its own MiXCR run on the RT-PCR reads, TCRdb lists one record per CDR3 protein. The table lists fewer than 700,000 distinct CDR3 sequences, approximately 12% of them singletons. Deletions cut 6 bases from V and 4 bases from J, with 15 bases between. This CDR3 comprises 14 residues. Germline V gene data show CDR1 as MDHEN and CDR2 as SYDVKM. Study-level findings and limits: There was a suggestion from the authors that each seasonal influenza vaccination recruits few new T cells.

As to this clonotype: The target antigen is unknown.

V and J are TRBV28 and TRBJ1-1; D not certain. The receptor was derived from a man in his fifties who received an inactivated influenza vaccine. Specimen: PBMCs from blood, collected around seven weeks after vaccination. As DNA, the CDR3 is TGTGCCAGCAGCCTCCCCCAAAAAAGCACTGAAGCTTTCTTT. This sequence encodes CASSLPQKSTEAFF.